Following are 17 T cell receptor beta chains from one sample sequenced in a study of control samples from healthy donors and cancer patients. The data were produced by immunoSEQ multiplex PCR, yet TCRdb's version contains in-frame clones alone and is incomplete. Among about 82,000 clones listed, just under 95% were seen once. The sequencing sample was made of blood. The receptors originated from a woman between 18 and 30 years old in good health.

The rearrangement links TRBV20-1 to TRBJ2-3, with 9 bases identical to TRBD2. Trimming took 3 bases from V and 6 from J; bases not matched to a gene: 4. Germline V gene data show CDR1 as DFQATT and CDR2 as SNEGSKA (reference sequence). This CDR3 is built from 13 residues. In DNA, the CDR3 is TGCAGTGCTAGTCTAGCGGGGAAGGATACGCAGTATTTT. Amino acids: CSASLAGKDTQYF.

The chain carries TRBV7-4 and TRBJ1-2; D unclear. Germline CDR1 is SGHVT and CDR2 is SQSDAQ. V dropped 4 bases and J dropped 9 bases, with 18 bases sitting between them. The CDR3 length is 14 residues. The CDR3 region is CASSWTVLPKCYTF. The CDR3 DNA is TGTGCCAGCAGCTGGACTGTCCTGCCGAAGTGCTACACCTTC. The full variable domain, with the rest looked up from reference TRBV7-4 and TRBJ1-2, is GAGVSQSPRYKVAKRGRDVALRCDSISGHVTLYWYRQTLGQGSEVLTYSQSDAQRDKSGRPSGRFSAERPERSVSTLKIQRTEQGDSAVYLCASSWTVLPKCYTFGSGTRLTVV.

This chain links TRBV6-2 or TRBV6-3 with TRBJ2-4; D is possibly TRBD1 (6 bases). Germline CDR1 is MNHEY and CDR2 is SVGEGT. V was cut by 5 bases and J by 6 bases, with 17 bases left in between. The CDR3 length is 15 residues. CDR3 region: CASSPPGALGNIQYF. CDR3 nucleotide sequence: TGTGCCAGCAGTCCCCCAGGGGCCCTGGGAAACATTCAGTACTTC.

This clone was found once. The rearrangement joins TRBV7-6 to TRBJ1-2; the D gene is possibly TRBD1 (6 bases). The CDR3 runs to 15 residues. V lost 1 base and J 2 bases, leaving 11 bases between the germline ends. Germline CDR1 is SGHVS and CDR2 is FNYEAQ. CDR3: CASSLDRELNYGYTF. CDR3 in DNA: TGTGCCAGCAGCTTAGACAGGGAATTAAACTATGGCTACACCTTC.

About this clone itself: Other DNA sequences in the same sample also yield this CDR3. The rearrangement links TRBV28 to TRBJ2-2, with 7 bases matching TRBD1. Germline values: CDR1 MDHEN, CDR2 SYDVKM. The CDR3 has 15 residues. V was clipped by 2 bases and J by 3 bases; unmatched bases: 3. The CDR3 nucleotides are TGTGCCAGCAGTTTAGGGGACAGAGACACCGGGGAGCTGTTTTTT. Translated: CASSLGDRDTGELFF.

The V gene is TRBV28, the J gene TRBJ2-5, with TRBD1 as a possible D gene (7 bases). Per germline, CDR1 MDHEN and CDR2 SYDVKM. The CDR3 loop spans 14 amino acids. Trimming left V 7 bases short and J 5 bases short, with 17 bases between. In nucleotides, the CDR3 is TGTGCCAGCACCCCCGGAGGGGGCGGGGAGACCCAGTACTTC. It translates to CASTPGGGGETQYF.

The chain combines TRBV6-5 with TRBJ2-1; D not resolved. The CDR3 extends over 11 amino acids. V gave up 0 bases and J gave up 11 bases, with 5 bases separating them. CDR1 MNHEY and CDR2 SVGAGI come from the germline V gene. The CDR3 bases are TGTGCCAGCAGTTACTCAGAAAAGCAGTTCTTC. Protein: CASSYSEKQFF.

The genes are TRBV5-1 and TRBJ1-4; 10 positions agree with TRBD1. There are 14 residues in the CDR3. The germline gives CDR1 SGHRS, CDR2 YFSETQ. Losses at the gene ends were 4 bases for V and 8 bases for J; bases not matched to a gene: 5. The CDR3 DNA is TGCGCCAGCAGCCTGACAGGGGGCAGGGAAAAACTGTTTTTT. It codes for CASSLTGGREKLFF.

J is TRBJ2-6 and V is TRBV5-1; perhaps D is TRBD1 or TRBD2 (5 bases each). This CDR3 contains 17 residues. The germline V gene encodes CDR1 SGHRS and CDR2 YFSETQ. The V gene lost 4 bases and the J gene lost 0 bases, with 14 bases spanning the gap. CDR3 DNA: TGCGCCAGCAGCGACCCGGGACGGATCTCTGGGGCCAACGTCCTGACTTTC. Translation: CASSDPGRISGANVLTF.

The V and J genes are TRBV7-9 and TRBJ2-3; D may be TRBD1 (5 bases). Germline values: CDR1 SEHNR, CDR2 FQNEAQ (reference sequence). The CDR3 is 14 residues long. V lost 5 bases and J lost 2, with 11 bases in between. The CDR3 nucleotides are TGTGCCAGCAGCCAGGGTTGGGTCACAGATACGCAGTATTTT. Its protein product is CASSQGWVTDTQYF. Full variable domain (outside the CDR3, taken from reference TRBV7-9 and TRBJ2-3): DTGVSQNPRHKITKRGQNVTFRCDPISEHNRLYWYRQTLGQGPEFLTYFQNEAQLEKSRLLSDRFSAERPKGSFSTLEIQRTEQGDSAMYLCASSQGWVTDTQYFGPGTRLTVL.

The CDR3 loop is CASSTYHTAPGRGYTF. The CDR3, as DNA: TGTGCCAGCAGTACATACCACACGGCACCCGGGCGGGGCTACACCTTC. This sequence joins TRBV28 and TRBJ1-2; no firm D call. With 5 bases removed from V and 8 bases from J, the gap between germline ends came to 24 bases. This CDR3 has 16 amino acids. Germline CDR1 is MDHEN and CDR2 is SYDVKM.

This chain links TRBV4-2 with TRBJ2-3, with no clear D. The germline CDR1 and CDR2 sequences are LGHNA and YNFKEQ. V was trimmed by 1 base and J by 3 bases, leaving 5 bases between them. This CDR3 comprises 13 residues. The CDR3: CASSQVTTDTQYF. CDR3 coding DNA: TGTGCCAGCAGCCAAGTGACGACAGATACGCAGTATTTT.

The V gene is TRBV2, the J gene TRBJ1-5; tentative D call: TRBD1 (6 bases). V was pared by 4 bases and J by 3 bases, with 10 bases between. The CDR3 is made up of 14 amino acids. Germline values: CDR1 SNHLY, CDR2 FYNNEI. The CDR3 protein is CASSGTVYNQPQHF. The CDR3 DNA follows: TGTGCCAGCAGTGGGACAGTTTACAATCAGCCCCAGCATTTT. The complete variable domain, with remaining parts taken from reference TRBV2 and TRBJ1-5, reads EPEVTQTPSHQVTQMGQEVILRCVPISNHLYFYWYRQILGQKVEFLVSFYNNEISEKSEIFDDQFSVERPDGSNFTLKIRSTKLEDSAMYFCASSGTVYNQPQHFGDGTRLSIL.

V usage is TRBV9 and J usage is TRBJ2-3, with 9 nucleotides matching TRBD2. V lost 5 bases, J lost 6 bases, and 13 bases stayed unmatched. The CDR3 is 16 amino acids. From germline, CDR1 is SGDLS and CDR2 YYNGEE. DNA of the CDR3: TGTGCCAGCAGTCGTAGCGGGAGTAACGGTGGGGATACGCAGTATTTT. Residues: CASSRSGSNGGDTQYF.

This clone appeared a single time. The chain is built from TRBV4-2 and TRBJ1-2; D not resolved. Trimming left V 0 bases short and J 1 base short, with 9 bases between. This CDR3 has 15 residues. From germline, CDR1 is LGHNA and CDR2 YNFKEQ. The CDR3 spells CASSQDVGDNYGYTF. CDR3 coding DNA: TGTGCCAGCAGCCAAGATGTTGGGGATAACTATGGCTACACCTTC.

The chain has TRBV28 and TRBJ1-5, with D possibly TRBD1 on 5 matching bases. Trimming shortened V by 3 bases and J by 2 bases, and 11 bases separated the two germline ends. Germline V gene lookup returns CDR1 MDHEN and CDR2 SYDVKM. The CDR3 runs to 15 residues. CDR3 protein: CASSFMRGGNQPQHF. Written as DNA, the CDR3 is TGTGCCAGCAGTTTTATGAGGGGAGGCAATCAGCCCCAGCATTTT. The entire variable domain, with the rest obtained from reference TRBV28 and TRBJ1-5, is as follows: DVKVTQSSRYLVKRTGEKVFLECVQDMDHENMFWYRQDPGLGLRLIYFSYDVKMKEKGDIPEGYSVSREKKERFSLILESASTNQTSMYLCASSFMRGGNQPQHFGDGTRLSIL.

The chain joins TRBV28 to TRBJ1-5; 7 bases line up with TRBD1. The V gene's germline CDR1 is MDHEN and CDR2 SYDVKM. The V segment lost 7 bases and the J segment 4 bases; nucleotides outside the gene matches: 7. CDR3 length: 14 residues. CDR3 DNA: TGTGCCAGCATCGTTCCGGGACAGAATCAGCCCCAGCATTTT. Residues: CASIVPGQNQPQHF.